A single sample is the source of the 4 T cell receptor beta chains below, sequenced in a study of type 1 regulatory T cells. TCRdb passed the reads through MiXCR, listing each CDR3 protein once. The repertoire holds roughly 65,000 distinct CDR3 sequences, with approximately 50% as singletons. No antigen has been assigned to these receptors. The sequencing input was cultured non-Tr1 T cells, either the whole culture or a sorted T cell fraction (not recorded which). These TCRs come from a human donor in good health.

The chain has TRBV12-5 and TRBJ2-3; possible D gene TRBD2, 5 bases. From germline, CDR1 is LGHNT and CDR2 FRNRAP. This CDR3 region has 14 residues. Trimming left V 6 bases short and J 6 bases short, with 16 bases between. The CDR3 DNA reads as TGTGCTAGTGGCTCTATTACGACGGGGGATACGCAGTATTTT. Translated: CASGSITTGDTQYF.

The chain has TRBV9 and TRBJ2-3; D gene unclear. The CDR3 is 15 amino acids. Germline lookup yields CDR1 SGDLS and CDR2 YYNGEE. V was pared by 0 bases and J by 1 base, with 9 bases between. The CDR3 DNA follows: TGTGCCAGCAGCGTAGGGGCCTCTCGCACAGATACGCAGTATTTT. This sequence encodes CASSVGASRTDTQYF.

This clonotype turned up a few times. The V gene is TRBV6-5, the J gene TRBJ2-7; D possibly uses TRBD1 or TRBD2 (5 bases each). The CDR3 consists of 16 residues. V lost 5 bases and J lost 2, with 19 bases in between. Germline V CDR1 and CDR2: MNHEY, SVGAGI. In DNA, the CDR3 is TGTGCCAGCAGTAAAGGGACGGGGACCGGGACCTACGAGCAGTACTTC. This codes for CASSKGTGTGTYEQYF.

This chain joins TRBV12-3 or TRBV12-4 and TRBJ2-5; the match to TRBD2 covers 8 bases. J gave up 5 bases and V 4 bases, and 12 bases lay outside the gene matches. This CDR3 is built from 16 residues. CDR3 region: CASSYFTGGLGETQYF. CDR3 DNA: TGTGCCAGCAGTTATTTTACGGGGGGGCTCGGGGAGACCCAGTACTTC.